A selection of T cell receptor beta chains follows, all from one sample in a study of T cells expressing NK-cell markers. Each CDR3 protein gets one entry in TCRdb, which reprocessed the 5' RACE reads and gives no DNA. The specimen's table records about 460,000 distinct CDR3 sequences. Sequences were obtained from blood T cells: a sorted CD56 or NKG2C T cell subset, CD4+ or CD8+ T cells, or bulk PBMC T cells (not recorded which). These receptors came from a woman between 45 and 60 years old in good health. The CDR3 runs from the conserved cysteine through the conserved F or W. Each record gives: V gene, J gene, CDR3 length, CDR3 protein.

>TRBV12-3/TRBV12-4|TRBJ2-7|11
CASSYSSEQYF
>TRBV5-1|TRBJ2-1|15
CASSLETSWYNEQFF
>TRBV12-3/TRBV12-4|TRBJ2-7|11
CASSLGRKQYF
>TRBV6-1|TRBJ1-5|13
CASSEGSVQPQHF
>TRBV10-3|TRBJ2-2|15
CAISESKRNTGELFF
>TRBV6-4|TRBJ1-4|15
CASVDPGQGEEKLFF
>TRBV5-1|TRBJ2-2|17
CASSLISGRTNTGELFF
>TRBV20-1|TRBJ2-7|15
CSANRQGTVNYEQYF
>TRBV20-1|TRBJ1-2|14
CSAPATGSGGGYTF
>TRBV5-1|TRBJ2-4|13
CASSPEDRYIQYF
>TRBV3-1|TRBJ2-1|16
CASSLQGQGASNEQFF
>TRBV6-2/TRBV6-3|TRBJ2-6|20
CASTIQGRSTKFTGANVLTF
>TRBV29-1|TRBJ2-7|11
CSVGTKGEQYF
>TRBV5-1|TRBJ1-6|12
CASSLNDSPLHF
>TRBV5-6|TRBJ1-2|12
CASSVLRAGYTF
>TRBV14|TRBJ1-1|14
CASSQDRRGTEAFF
>TRBV12-3/TRBV12-4|TRBJ2-1|16
CASSSPGTGITSKQFF
>TRBV4-2|TRBJ2-7|14
CASSQAQTSYEQYF